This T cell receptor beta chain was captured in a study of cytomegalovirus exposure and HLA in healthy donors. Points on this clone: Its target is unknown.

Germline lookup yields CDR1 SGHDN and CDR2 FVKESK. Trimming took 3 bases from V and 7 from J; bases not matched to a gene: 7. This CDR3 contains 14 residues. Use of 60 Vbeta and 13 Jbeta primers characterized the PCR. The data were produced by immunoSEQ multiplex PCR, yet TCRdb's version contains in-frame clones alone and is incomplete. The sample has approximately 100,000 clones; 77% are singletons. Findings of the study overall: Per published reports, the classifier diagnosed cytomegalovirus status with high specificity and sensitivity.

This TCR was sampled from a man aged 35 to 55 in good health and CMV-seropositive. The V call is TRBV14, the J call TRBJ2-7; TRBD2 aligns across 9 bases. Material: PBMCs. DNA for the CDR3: TGTGCCAGCAGCCACGGCCTAGCGGGGTTTGAGCAGTACTTC. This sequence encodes CASSHGLAGFEQYF. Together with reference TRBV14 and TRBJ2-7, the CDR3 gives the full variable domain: EAGVTQFPSHSVIEKGQTVTLRCDPISGHDNLYWYRRVMGKEIKFLLHFVKESKQDESGMPNNRFLAERTGGTYSTLKVQPAELEDSGVYFCASSHGLAGFEQYFGPGTRLTVT.